In this sample, the clone carrying this T cell receptor (beta chain) turned up once. The antigen remains undetermined. This sample stems from a study of shared clonotypes between healthy human individuals. The study, taken as a whole, reports: Clonotype sharing among donors was thought likely to change with sequencing depth.

Only CD45RO-negative cells positively selected for CCR7 counted as naive CD8 cells, so terminally differentiated effector memory CD45RA+ cells were excluded. It was at deep level that the assay was run. TCRdb's table, derived via immunoSEQ multiplex PCR, lists solely in-frame clones and lacks some. Of under 2,000,000 clones detected, about 95% appear once; the ten largest clones hold more than 0.9%. The origin of this receptor is a man between 18 and 35 years old in good health. The sample comprised naive CD8+ T cells sorted from blood.

Here the CDR3 reads CASSHRDSSSYEQYF. The DNA of the CDR3 is TGTGCCAGCAGCCACCGGGACAGCAGCTCCTACGAGCAGTACTTC. The rearrangement links TRBV28 to TRBJ2-7; 7 nucleotides agree with TRBD1. The germline V gene encodes CDR1 MDHEN and CDR2 SYDVKM. V was clipped by 6 bases and J by 0 bases; unmatched bases: 8. This CDR3 is built from 15 residues.